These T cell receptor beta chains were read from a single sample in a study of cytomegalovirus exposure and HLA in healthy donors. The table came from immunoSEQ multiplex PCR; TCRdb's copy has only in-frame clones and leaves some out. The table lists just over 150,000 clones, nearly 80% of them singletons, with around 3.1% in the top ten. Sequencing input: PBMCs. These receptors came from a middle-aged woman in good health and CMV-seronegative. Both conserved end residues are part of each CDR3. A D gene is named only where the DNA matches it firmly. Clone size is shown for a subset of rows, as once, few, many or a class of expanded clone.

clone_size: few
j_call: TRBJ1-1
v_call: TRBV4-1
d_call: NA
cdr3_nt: TGCGCCAGCAGCCTCACGTCAAGAGGGAACACTGAAGCTTTCTTT
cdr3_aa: CASSLTSRGNTEAFF

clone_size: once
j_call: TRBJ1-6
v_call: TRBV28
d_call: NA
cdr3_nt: TGTGCCAGCAGTTTAGTTTCGAATTCACCCCTCCACTTT
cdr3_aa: CASSLVSNSPLHF

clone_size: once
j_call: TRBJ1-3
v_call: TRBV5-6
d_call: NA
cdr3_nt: TGTGCCAGCAGCTTGTCGGGACTGGAGAACACCATATATTTT
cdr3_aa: CASSLSGLENTIYF

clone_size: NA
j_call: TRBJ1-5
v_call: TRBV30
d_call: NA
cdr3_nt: TGTGCCTGGAGTGCTCGGGGTGGAGTCCTTTGCAATCAGCCCCAGCATTTT
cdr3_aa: CAWSARGGVLCNQPQHF

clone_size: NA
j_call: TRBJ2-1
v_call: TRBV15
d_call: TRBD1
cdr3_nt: TGTGCCACCAGCAGAGACCCCGGGACAGGGGGATTCAATGAGCAGTTCTTC
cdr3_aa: CATSRDPGTGGFNEQFF

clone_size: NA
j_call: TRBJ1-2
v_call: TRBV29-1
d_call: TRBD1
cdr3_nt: TGCAGCGTTGAGAGGGACAGGGGTTACTATGGCTACACCTTC
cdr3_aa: CSVERDRGYYGYTF

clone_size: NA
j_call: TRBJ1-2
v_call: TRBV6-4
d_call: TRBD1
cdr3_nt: TGTGCCAGCAGCGCTACAGGGGGCTATGGCTACACCTTC
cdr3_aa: CASSATGGYGYTF

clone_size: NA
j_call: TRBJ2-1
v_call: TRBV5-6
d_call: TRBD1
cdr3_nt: TGTGCCAGCAGCTTGCGGGACAGTGGACGGAATGAGCAGTTCTTC
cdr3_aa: CASSLRDSGRNEQFF

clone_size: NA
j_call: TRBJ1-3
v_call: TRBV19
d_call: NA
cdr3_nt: TGTGCCAGTAGTATAGAGCAGGGTCACTCTGGAAACACCATATATTTT
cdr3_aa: CASSIEQGHSGNTIYF

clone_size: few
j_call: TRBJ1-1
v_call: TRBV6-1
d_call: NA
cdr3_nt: TGTGCCAGCAGTGATGGGGGCGGTAGCACTGAAGCTTTCTTT
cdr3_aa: CASSDGGGSTEAFF

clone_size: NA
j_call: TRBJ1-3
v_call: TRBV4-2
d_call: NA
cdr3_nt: TGTGCCAGCAGCCAAGCAGGGTTCGATGGCACCATATATTTT
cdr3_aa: CASSQAGFDGTIYF

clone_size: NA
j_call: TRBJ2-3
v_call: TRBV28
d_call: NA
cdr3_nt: TGTGCCAGCAGCCTAGGAGGGGTGGCCACAGATACGCAGTATTTT
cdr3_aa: CASSLGGVATDTQYF

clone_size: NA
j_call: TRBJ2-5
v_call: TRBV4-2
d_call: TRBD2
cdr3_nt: TGTGCCAGCAGCCAGGGACTAGCTGGAGAGACCCAGTACTTC
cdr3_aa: CASSQGLAGETQYF

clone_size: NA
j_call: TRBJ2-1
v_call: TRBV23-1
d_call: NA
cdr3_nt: TGCGCCAGCAGTCGGTTCCTGCGAGACCCAGGCGACGAGCAGTTCTTC
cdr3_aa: CASSRFLRDPGDEQFF

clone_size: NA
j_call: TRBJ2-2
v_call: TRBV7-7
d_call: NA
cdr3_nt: TGTGCCAGCAGCTTAGTAGGGGGCACCGGGGAGCTGTTTTTT
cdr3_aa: CASSLVGGTGELFF

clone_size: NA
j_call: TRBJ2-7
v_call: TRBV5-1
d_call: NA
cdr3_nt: TGCGCCAGCAGCTTGGCACAAGACAGGATCTTCTCCTACGAGCAGTACTTC
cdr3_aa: CASSLAQDRIFSYEQYF

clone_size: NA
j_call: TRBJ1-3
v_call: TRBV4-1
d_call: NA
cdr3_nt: TGCGCCAGCAGCCAAAGTGAACTTAGCTCTGGAAACACCATATATTTT
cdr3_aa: CASSQSELSSGNTIYF

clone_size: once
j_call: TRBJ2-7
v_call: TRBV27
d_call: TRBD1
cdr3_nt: TGTGCCAGCAGGCAGGGGGCTTTATCGTCCTACGAGCAGTACTTC
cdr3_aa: CASRQGALSSYEQYF

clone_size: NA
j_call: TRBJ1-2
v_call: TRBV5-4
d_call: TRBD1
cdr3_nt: TGTGCCAGCAGCTCTTATCAGGGGGCAGGTGGCTACACCTTC
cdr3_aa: CASSSYQGAGGYTF

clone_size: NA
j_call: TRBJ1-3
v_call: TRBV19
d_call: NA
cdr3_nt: TGTGCCAGTAGAACTATCGGGGCTGGAAACACCATATATTTT
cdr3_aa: CASRTIGAGNTIYF

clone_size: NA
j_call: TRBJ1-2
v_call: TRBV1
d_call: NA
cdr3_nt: TGCACCAGCAGCTTAACTGTTTCTCTTCAGGGCTATAACTATGGCTACACCTTC
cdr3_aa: CTSSLTVSLQGYNYGYTF

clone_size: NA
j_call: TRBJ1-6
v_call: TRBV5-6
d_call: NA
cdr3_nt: TGTGCCAGCAGCTTGAGATCAGTGGCCCCCAGTCCCCTCCACTTT
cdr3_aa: CASSLRSVAPSPLHF

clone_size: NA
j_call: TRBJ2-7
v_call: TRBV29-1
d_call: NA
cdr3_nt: TGCAGCGTTCGGGGTGGACAGTGGTCCTACGAGCAGTACTTC
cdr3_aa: CSVRGGQWSYEQYF

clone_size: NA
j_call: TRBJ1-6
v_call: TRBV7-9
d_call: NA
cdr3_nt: TGTGCCAGCAGCTTAGGGGGCCTTACCCTCCACTTT
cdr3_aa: CASSLGGLTLHF

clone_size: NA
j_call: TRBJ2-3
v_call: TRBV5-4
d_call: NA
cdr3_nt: TGTGCCAGCAGCTTGGAGCTAGCAGCTAGCACAGATACGCAGTATTTT
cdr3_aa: CASSLELAASTDTQYF

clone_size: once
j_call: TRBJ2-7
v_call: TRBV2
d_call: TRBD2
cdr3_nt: TGTGCCAGCAGTGGGCTAGCGGGGCTCTACGAGCAGTACTTC
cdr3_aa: CASSGLAGLYEQYF

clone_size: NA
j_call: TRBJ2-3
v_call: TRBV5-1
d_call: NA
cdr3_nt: TGCGCCAGCAGCTTGGTGCGGGACACAGATACGCAGTATTTT
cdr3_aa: CASSLVRDTDTQYF

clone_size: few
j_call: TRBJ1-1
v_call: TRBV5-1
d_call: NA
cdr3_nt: TGCGCCAGCAGCTTGGATTCCGCTGAAGCTTTCTTT
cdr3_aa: CASSLDSAEAFF

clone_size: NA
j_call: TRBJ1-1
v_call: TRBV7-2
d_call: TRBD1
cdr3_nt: TGTGCCAGCAGCCCAGGGGGGTTGAACACTGAAGCTTTCTTT
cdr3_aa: CASSPGGLNTEAFF

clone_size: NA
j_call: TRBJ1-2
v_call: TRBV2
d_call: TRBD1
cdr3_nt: TGTGCCAGCAGCTTACAGGGGCAGAACTATGGCTACACCTTC
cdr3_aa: CASSLQGQNYGYTF

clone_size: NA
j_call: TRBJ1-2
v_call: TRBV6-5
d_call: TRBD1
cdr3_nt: TGTGCCAGCAGGCCCGACAGGGGCTATGGCTACACCTTC
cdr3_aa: CASRPDRGYGYTF

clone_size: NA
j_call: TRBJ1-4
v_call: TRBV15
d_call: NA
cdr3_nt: TGTGCCACCAGAGGCCCAGCGGGCGGATCTAATGAAAAACTGTTTTTT
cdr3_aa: CATRGPAGGSNEKLFF

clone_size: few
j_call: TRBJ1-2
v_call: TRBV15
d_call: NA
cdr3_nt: TGTGCCACCAGCCAAGCGGGACCCTCGGTTGTCACCTTC
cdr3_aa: CATSQAGPSVVTF

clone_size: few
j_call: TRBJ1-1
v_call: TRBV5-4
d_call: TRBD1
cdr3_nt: TGTGCCAGCAGCTTGGACAGGGGGCGCACGAACACTGAAGCTTTCTTT
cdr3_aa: CASSLDRGRTNTEAFF

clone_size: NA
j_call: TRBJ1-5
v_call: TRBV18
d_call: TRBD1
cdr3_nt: TGTGCCAGCTCAACGGACAGGGCTTCCAATCAGCCCCAGCATTTT
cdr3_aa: CASSTDRASNQPQHF

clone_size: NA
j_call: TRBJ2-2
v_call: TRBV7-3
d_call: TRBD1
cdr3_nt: TGTGCCAGCAGCTTACAGGGGGCTGGCGGGGAGCTGTTTTTT
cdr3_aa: CASSLQGAGGELFF

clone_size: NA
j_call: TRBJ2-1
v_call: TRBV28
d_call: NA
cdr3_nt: TGTGCCAGCAGTTTGCGGCCTCATACCCCCGAGGAGCAGTTCTTC
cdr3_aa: CASSLRPHTPEEQFF

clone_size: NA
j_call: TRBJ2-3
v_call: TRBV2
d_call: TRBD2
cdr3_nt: TGTGCCAGCAGTGTTCTAGCGGGGGCAAATCCGGTCACAGATACGCAGTATTTT
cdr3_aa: CASSVLAGANPVTDTQYF

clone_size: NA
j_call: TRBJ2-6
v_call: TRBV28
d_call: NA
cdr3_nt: TGTGCCAGCAGTCCGGAAAGGACAGCGAACTCTGGGGCCAACGTCCTGACTTTC
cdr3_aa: CASSPERTANSGANVLTF

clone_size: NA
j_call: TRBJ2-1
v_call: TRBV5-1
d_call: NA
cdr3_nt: TGCGCCAGCAGACTCTCCCCTTCACAGGATGGATTCTACAATGAGCAGTTCTTC
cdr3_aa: CASRLSPSQDGFYNEQFF

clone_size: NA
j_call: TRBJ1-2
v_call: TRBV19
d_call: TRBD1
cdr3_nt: TGTGCCAGTAGTATAAAATTCCGGGACAGCATCTATGGCTACACCTTC
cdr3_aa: CASSIKFRDSIYGYTF

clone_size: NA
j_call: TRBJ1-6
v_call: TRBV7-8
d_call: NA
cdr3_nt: TGTGCCAGCAGCTTAGTCAAAGCGGGGAGACTATATAATTCACCCCTCCACTTT
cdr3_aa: CASSLVKAGRLYNSPLHF

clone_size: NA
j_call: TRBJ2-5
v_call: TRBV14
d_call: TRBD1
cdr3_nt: TGTGCCAGCAGCCAAGATCGGTTGTTGAACAGGGGGCTCCAAGAGACCCAGTACTTC
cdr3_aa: CASSQDRLLNRGLQETQYF

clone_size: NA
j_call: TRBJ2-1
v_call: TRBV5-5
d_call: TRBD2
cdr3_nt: TGTGCCAGCAGCTTGGCCTGGGCGGGGGGGCGCTTTGAGCAGTTCTTC
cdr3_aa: CASSLAWAGGRFEQFF

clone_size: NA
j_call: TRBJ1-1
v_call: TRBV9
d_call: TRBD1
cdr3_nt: TGTGCCAGCAGCCCAAGACAGGGGGGGACTGAAGCTTTCTTT
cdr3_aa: CASSPRQGGTEAFF

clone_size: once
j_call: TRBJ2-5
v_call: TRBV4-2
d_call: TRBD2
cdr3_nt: TGTGCCAGCAGCCAAGAGCGGCGAGCGGGGGGCCAAGAGACCCAGTACTTC
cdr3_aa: CASSQERRAGGQETQYF

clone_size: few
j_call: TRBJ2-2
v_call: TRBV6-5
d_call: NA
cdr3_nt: TGTGCCAGCCAAAGGGGGGGCCCCGGGGAGCTGTTTTTT
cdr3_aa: CASQRGGPGELFF